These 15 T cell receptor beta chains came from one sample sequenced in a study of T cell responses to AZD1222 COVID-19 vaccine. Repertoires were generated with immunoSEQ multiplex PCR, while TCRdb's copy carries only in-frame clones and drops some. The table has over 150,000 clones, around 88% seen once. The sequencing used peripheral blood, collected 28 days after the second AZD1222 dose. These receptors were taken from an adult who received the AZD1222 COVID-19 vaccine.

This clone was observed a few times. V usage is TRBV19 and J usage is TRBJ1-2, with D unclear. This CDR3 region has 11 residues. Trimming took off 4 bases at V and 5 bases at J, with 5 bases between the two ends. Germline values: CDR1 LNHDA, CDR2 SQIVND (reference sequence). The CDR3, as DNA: TGTGCCAGTAGTAGGGCATATGGCTACACCTTC. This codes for CASSRAYGYTF.

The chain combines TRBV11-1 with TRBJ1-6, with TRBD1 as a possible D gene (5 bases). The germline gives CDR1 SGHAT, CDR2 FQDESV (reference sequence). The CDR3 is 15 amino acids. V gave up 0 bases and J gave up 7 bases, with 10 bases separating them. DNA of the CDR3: TGTGCCAGCAGCTTAGCCGGGACCGTGAATTCACCCCTCCACTTT. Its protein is CASSLAGTVNSPLHF.

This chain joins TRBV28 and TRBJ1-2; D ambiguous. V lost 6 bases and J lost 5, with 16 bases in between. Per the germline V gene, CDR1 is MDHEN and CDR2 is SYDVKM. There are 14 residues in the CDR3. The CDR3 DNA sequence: TGTGCCAGCAGGGAGGGCATCAGAATTTATGGCTACACCTTC. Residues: CASREGIRIYGYTF.

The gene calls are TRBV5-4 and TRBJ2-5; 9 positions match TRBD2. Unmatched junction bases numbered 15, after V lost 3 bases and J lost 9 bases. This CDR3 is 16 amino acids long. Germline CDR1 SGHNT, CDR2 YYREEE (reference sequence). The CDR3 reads CASSSAVSRGGASQYF. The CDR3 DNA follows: TGTGCCAGCAGCTCCGCGGTCTCGCGCGGGGGGGCCTCCCAGTACTTC. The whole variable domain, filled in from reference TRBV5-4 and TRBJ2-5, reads ETGVTQSPTHLIKTRGQQVTLRCSSQSGHNTVSWYQQALGQGPQFIFQYYREEENGRGNFPPRFSGLQFPNYSSELNVNALELDDSALYLCASSSAVSRGGASQYFGPGTRLLVL.

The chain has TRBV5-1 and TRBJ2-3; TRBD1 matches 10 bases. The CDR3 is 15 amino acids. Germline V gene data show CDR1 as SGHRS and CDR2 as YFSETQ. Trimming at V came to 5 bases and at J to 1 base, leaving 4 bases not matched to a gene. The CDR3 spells CASRPTGGRTDTQYF. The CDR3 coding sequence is TGCGCCAGCAGACCGACAGGGGGCCGCACAGATACGCAGTATTTT.

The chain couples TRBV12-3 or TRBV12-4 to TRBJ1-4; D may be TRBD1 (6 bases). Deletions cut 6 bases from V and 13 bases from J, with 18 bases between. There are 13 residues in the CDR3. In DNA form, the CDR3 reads TGTGCCAGCAGGGAGACGACAGGCCTTGGACTGTTTTTT. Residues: CASRETTGLGLFF.

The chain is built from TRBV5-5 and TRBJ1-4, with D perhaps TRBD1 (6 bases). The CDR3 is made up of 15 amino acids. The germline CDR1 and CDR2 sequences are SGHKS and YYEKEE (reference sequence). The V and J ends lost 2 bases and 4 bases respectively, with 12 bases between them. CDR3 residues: CASSFGTGSNEKLFF. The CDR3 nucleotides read TGTGCCAGCAGCTTTGGTACAGGGAGTAATGAAAAACTGTTTTTT.

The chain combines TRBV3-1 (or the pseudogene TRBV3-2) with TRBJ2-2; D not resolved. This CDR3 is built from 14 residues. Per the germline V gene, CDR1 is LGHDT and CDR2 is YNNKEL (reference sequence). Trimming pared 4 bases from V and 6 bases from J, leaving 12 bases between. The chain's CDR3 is CASSPWTAAGELFF. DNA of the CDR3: TGTGCCAGCAGCCCTTGGACGGCCGCCGGGGAGCTGTTTTTT.

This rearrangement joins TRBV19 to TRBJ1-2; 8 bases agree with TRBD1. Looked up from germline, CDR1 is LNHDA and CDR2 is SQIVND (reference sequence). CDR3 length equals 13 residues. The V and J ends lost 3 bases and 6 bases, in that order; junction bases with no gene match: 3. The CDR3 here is CASSIGQGHGYTF. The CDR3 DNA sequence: TGTGCCAGTAGTATCGGACAGGGACATGGCTACACCTTC.

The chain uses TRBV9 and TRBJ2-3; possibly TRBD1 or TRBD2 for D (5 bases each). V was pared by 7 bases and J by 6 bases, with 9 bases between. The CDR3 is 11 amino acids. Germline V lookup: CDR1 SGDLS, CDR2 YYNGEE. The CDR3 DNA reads TGTGCCAGCTCTCGGGGCGATACGCAGTATTTT. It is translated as CASSRGDTQYF.

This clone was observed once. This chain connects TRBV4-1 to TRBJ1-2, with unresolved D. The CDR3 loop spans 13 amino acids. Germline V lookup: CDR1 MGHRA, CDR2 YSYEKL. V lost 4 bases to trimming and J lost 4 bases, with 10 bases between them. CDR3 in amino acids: CASSRGGGYGYTF. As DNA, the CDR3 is TGCGCCAGCAGCCGCGGAGGTGGCTATGGCTACACCTTC.

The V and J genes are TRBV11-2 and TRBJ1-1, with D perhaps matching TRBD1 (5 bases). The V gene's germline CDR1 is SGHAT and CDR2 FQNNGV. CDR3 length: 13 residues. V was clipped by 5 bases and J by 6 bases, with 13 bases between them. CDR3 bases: TGTGCCAGCAGCCGAAATGGGGGGGCTGAAGCTTTCTTT. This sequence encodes CASSRNGGAEAFF.

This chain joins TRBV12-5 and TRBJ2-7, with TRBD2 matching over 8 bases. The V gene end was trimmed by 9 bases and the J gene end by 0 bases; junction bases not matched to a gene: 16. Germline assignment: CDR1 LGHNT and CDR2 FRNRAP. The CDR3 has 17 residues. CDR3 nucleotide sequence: TGTGCTAGGGGAGGGCGGCGGGGGGCCCCGAGCTCCTACGAGCAGTACTTC. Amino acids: CARGGRRGAPSSYEQYF. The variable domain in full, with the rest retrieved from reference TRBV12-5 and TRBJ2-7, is DARVTQTPRHKVTEMGQEVTMRCQPILGHNTVFWYRQTMMQGLELLAYFRNRAPLDDSGMPKDRFSAEMPDATLATLKIQPSEPRDSAVYFCARGGRRGAPSSYEQYFGPGTRLTVT.

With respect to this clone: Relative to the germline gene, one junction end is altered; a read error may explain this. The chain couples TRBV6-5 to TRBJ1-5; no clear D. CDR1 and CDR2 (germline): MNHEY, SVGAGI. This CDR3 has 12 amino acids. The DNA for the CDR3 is TGTGCCAGCAGCTACTCTGGTTTGACCCAGCATTTT. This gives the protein CASSYSGLTQHF.

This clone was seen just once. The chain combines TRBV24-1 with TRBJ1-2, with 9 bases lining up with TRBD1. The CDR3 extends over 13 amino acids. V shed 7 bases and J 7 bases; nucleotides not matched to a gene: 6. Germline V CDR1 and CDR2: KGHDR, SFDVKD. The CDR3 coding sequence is TGTGCCACCAGCTCCGGGACAGGGCGTGGCTACACCTTC. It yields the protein CATSSGTGRGYTF.